Listed here is a single T cell receptor (beta chain). What it binds is not known. Produced via immunoSEQ multiplex PCR; TCRdb's table is partial and in-frame only. The profile covers some 120,000 clones, with 90% to 95% appearing a single time and over 2.5% taken by the ten largest. The germline gives CDR1 MDHEN, CDR2 SYDVKM. This CDR3 is built from 15 residues. The germline V and J ends were trimmed by 3 bases and 1 base, with 11 bases remaining between them. The data derive from a study of T cell responses to AZD1222 COVID-19 vaccine. Study observations and caveats: Nearly half of the spike-specific TCRs reportedly recognize variant regions that carry no mutations. Clonal diversity was possibly underestimated, and the donors were mostly white British, with more females.

This chain connects TRBV28 to TRBJ2-3, with D unclear. The TCR was taken from an adult in good health. The sample consisted of peripheral blood, taken on day 0 of AZD1222 vaccination. CDR3 nucleotide sequence: TGTGCCAGCAGTTTGCCCTCCTGGGGCACAGATACGCAGTATTTT. This encodes CASSLPSWGTDTQYF.